These 9 T cell receptor beta chains were all obtained from the same sample, sequenced in a study of CD8+CD57+ T cells in acquired aplastic anemia (dated by TCRdb to the late 2010s). TCRdb lists the instrument as Illumina HiSeq 2000. Profiling of TCR beta VDJ combinations and CDR3 sequences used genomic DNA as the template. Using fastp trimming at Q25 and MiXCR clonotype assembly, TCRdb reanalyzed the public sequencing data and kept in-frame beta chains. Duplicate CDR3 protein sequences are folded into a single record with the most common DNA and genes. The sample includes some 44,000 distinct CDR3 sequences, with 65% to 70% observed a single time. The top ten clonotypes cover 20% to 25% of the sample. Sequenced sample: sorted CD4+, CD8+, or CD8+CD57+ T cells (not recorded which) from PBMCs. The receptors shown here come from a human donor in good health, serving as a control.

The rearrangement uses TRBV29-1 and TRBJ2-7; 11 bases are shared with TRBD1. Germline lookup yields CDR1 SQVTM and CDR2 ANQGSEA. CDR3 length equals 14 residues. Trimming took 5 bases from V and 0 from J; bases not matched to a gene: 3. The CDR3 spells CSVPGTGGSYEQYF. CDR3 sequence (DNA): TGCAGCGTTCCCGGGACAGGGGGCTCCTACGAGCAGTACTTC.

This sequence joins TRBV5-6 and TRBJ2-7; TRBD1 or TRBD2 may be the D gene (6 bases each). This CDR3 has 15 amino acids. CDR1 is SGHDT and CDR2 is YYEEEE in the germline V gene. The V gene lost 0 bases and the J gene lost 3 bases, with 13 bases spanning the gap. The CDR3 sequence is CASSLGGAGCYEQYV. CDR3 in DNA: TGTGCCAGCAGCTTGGGGGGGGCAGGCTGCTACGAGCAGTACGTC.

The chain combines TRBV7-2 with TRBJ1-2; D uncertain. Trimming pared 2 bases from V and 6 bases from J, leaving 10 bases between. The CDR3 spans 13 residues. Looked up from germline, CDR1 is SGHTA and CDR2 is FQGNSA. The CDR3 region has the DNA TGTGCCAGCAGCTTATCAAGGTCGCATGGCTACACCTTC. As protein: CASSLSRSHGYTF. Based on the CDR3 plus reference TRBV7-2 and TRBJ1-2, the full variable domain is GAGVSQSPSNKVTEKGKDVELRCDPISGHTALYWYRQSLGQGLEFLIYFQGNSAPDKSGLPSDRFSAERTGGSVSTLTIQRTQQEDSAVYLCASSLSRSHGYTFGSGTRLTVV.

The V gene is TRBV24-1, the J gene TRBJ2-7; D gene ambiguous. From germline, CDR1 is KGHDR and CDR2 SFDVKD. With 9 bases removed from V and 3 bases from J, the gap between germline ends came to 8 bases. This CDR3 contains 11 residues. The CDR3 is CATLPLYEQYV. The DNA for the CDR3 is TGTGCCACCTTGCCCCTCTACGAGCAGTACGTC.

In this sample, this clonotype turned up once. The CDR3 loop is CATSESDGLYGYTF. The CDR3 DNA follows: TGTGCCACCAGTGAGTCGGACGGGCTCTATGGCTACACCTTC. The chain uses TRBV24-1 and TRBJ1-2; D gene unclear. Trimming cost V 4 bases and J 4 bases, with 12 bases left between them. CDR3 length: 14 amino acids. Germline CDR1 is KGHDR and CDR2 is SFDVKD.

This clonotype was observed a handful of times. One end of the junction does not line up with germline, which may come from a read error. This chain uses TRBV27 with TRBJ1-1; the D gene is possibly TRBD1 (5 bases). There are 15 residues in the CDR3. CDR1 and CDR2 from the germline V gene are MNHEY and SMNVEV (reference sequence). This chain's CDR3 is CASSLTGRVNIEAFF. CDR3 bases: TGTGCCAGCAGTTTAACTGGCAGGGTGAACATTGAAGCTTTCTTT.

This chain links TRBV7-9 with TRBJ1-2, with 7 bases aligning to TRBD1. CDR3 length equals 13 residues. Germline assignment: CDR1 SEHNR and CDR2 FQNEAQ (reference sequence). V shed 5 bases and J 8 bases; nucleotides not matched to a gene: 8. CDR3 DNA: TGTGCCAGCAGCCGGACAGGAGGGGCAGGCTACACCTTC. Translated: CASSRTGGAGYTF. The full variable domain, its missing parts supplied by reference TRBV7-9 and TRBJ1-2, is DTGVSQNPRHKITKRGQNVTFRCDPISEHNRLYWYRQTLGQGPEFLTYFQNEAQLEKSRLLSDRFSAERPKGSFSTLEIQRTEQGDSAMYLCASSRTGGAGYTFGSGTRLTVV.

The genes are TRBV2 and TRBJ2-7; D is possibly TRBD1 or TRBD2 (5 bases each). Germline V CDR1 and CDR2: SNHLY, FYNNEI. The germline V and J ends were trimmed by 5 bases and 4 bases, with 15 bases remaining between them. The CDR3 totals 14 residues. CDR3 region: CASSYRGPRYEQYF. In DNA form, the CDR3 reads TGTGCCAGCAGTTATCGGGGACCGAGGTACGAGCAGTACTTC.

The chain carries TRBV10-2 and TRBJ2-5; TRBD2 agrees at 11 bases. Germline CDR1 and CDR2: WSHSY and SAAADI. The CDR3 has 15 amino acids. J was trimmed by 9 bases and V by 4 bases; bases with no gene match: 10. The CDR3 nucleotides are TGCGCCAGCAGTGGATTAGCGGGAGGGCCCCTGGCCCAGTACTTC. Protein product: CASSGLAGGPLAQYF.